The 29 T cell receptor beta chains below all came from one sample that was sequenced in a study of blood T cell repertoires in COVID-19. Sequencing was performed with immunoSEQ multiplex PCR; in TCRdb, only in-frame clones are kept and a portion is missing. The top ten clones hold roughly 0.95% of a sample with 180,000 or so clones, roughly nine tenths of them seen once. Sequenced sample: peripheral blood. Receptor source: a man aged 18-30 years with acute or convalescent COVID-19.

The V gene is TRBV11-2, the J gene TRBJ2-7; TRBD1 aligns across 7 bases. The V gene end was trimmed by 5 bases and the J gene end by 3 bases; junction bases not matched to a gene: 10. CDR3 length: 15 amino acids. Germline-derived CDR1 and CDR2 are SGHAT and FQNNGV. The CDR3 loop is CASSPDRRIGYEQYV. Written as DNA, the CDR3 is TGTGCCAGCAGCCCGGACAGGAGGATTGGCTACGAGCAGTACGTC.

The chain links TRBV6-5 to TRBJ1-3; maybe TRBD1 (5 bases). V lost 0 bases to trimming and J lost 0 bases, with 6 bases between them. The CDR3 extends over 15 amino acids. In germline, CDR1 is MNHEY, CDR2 SVGAGI. The CDR3 coding sequence is TGTGCCAGCAGTTACTCCAGGGTCTCTGGAAACACCATATATTTT. Translated, it gives CASSYSRVSGNTIYF.

The chain joins TRBV4-1 to TRBJ1-2; tentatively, D is TRBD1 (6 bases). V was clipped by 1 base and J by 3 bases, with 9 bases between them. Germline V gene lookup returns CDR1 MGHRA and CDR2 YSYEKL. CDR3 length: 14 amino acids. The CDR3 loop reads CASSQAPGDYGYTF. In DNA form, the CDR3 reads TGCGCCAGCAGCCAAGCCCCAGGGGACTATGGCTACACCTTC.

The genes are TRBV7-8 and TRBJ2-7; a possible D gene is TRBD2 (5 bases). Germline V gene data show CDR1 as SGHVS and CDR2 as FQNEAQ. The CDR3 runs 11 residues. The V gene lost 8 bases and the J gene lost 0 bases, with 5 bases spanning the gap. CDR3 DNA sequence: TGTGCCAGCGGGAGCTCCTACGAGCAGTACTTC. It specifies CASGSSYEQYF.

Here the CDR3 DNA reads TGTGCCAGCAGCAAAGTTTGGGGGGGTTCCTACAATGAGCAGTTCTTC. This encodes CASSKVWGGSYNEQFF. The chain couples TRBV21-1 to TRBJ2-1; the table names TRBD2, a call not compared with the DNA. TRBV21-1 is marked as a pseudogene. The CDR3 consists of 16 residues.

The J gene is TRBJ2-5, the V gene TRBV11-2, with 9 nucleotides matching TRBD2. Germline V gene sequence: CDR1 SGHAT, CDR2 FQNNGV. This CDR3 is built from 19 residues. Trimming took 5 bases from V and 2 from J; bases not matched to a gene: 18. CDR3 coding DNA: TGTGCCAGCAGCCCTAGTATCGTGGCTAGCGGGGACTTTCAAGAGACCCAGTACTTC. Residues: CASSPSIVASGDFQETQYF.

The chain has TRBV11-2 and TRBJ1-6; 8 nucleotides line up with TRBD1. The germline gives CDR1 SGHAT, CDR2 FQNNGV. This CDR3 spans 14 amino acids. The V segment lost 5 bases and the J segment 7 bases; nucleotides outside the gene matches: 4. For the CDR3, the DNA is TGTGCCAGCAGCCCCCGGACAGGGAATTCACCCCTCCACTTT. This sequence encodes CASSPRTGNSPLHF.

J is TRBJ2-7 and V is TRBV4-1; possibly TRBD1 for D (5 bases). The V end was cut by 4 bases, the J end by 2 bases, with 15 bases between. The CDR3 runs to 15 residues. Germline assignment: CDR1 MGHRA and CDR2 YSYEKL. As DNA, the CDR3 is TGCGCCAGCAGCCGACAGATAGGATCGACCTACGAGCAGTACTTC. Amino acid sequence: CASSRQIGSTYEQYF.

The rearrangement uses TRBV18 and TRBJ2-7, with a possible D match to TRBD1 (5 bases). Germline V gene lookup returns CDR1 KGHSH and CDR2 LQKENI. The CDR3 is 16 amino acids. V was shortened by 1 base and J by 4 bases, with 17 bases between the two germline ends. For the CDR3, the DNA is TGTGCCAGCTCACCACTAGGGGCCCAAATTAAATACGAGCAGTACTTC. Its translation: CASSPLGAQIKYEQYF. Combining the CDR3 with reference TRBV18 and TRBJ2-7 gives the whole variable domain NAGVMQNPRHLVRRRGQEARLRCSPMKGHSHVYWYRQLPEEGLKFMVYLQKENIIDESGMPKERFSAEFPKEGPSILRIQQVVRGDSAAYFCASSPLGAQIKYEQYFGPGTRLTVT.

This clone came up a few times. The genes are TRBV5-4 and TRBJ1-1; 9 nucleotides align to TRBD1. The CDR3 has 14 amino acids. Trimming at V came to 4 bases and at J to 5 bases, leaving 6 bases not matched to a gene. Germline values: CDR1 SGHNT, CDR2 YYREEE (reference sequence). In DNA, the CDR3 is TGTGCCAGCAGCAAGGACAGGGGAGTAACTGAAGCTTTCTTT. Its protein is CASSKDRGVTEAFF. The full variable domain, rest sourced from reference TRBV5-4 and TRBJ1-1, is ETGVTQSPTHLIKTRGQQVTLRCSSQSGHNTVSWYQQALGQGPQFIFQYYREEENGRGNFPPRFSGLQFPNYSSELNVNALELDDSALYLCASSKDRGVTEAFFGQGTRLTVV.

The CDR3 nucleotides read TGTGCCAGCTCACCAACGGGGAATGGGAACATTCAGTACTTC. It specifies CASSPTGNGNIQYF. The V gene is TRBV18, the J gene TRBJ2-4; D might be TRBD2 (5 bases). Germline V CDR1 and CDR2: KGHSH, LQKENI. V was trimmed by 2 bases and J by 7 bases, leaving 12 bases between them. The length of the CDR3 is 14 residues.

The chain combines TRBV12-3 or TRBV12-4 with TRBJ2-1; 9 positions match TRBD1. The CDR3 covers 12 residues. V trimming: 7 bases; J trimming: 14 bases; junction bases outside the gene matches: 9. The CDR3 coding sequence is TGTGCCAGCACCCCTCCTGGACAGGGGAAGTTCTTC. It codes for CASTPPGQGKFF.

V and J are TRBV5-1 and TRBJ2-3; 8 bases align to TRBD1. This CDR3 has 16 amino acids. Germline trimming cut 4 bases from V and 4 bases from J; bases unmatched to any gene: 11. Germline CDR1 is SGHRS and CDR2 is YFSETQ. The CDR3 bases are TGCGCCAGCAGCCTCAACAGGGGGACAAGAGCAGATACGCAGTATTTT. It specifies CASSLNRGTRADTQYF.

The chain has TRBV5-1 and TRBJ1-6; TRBD1 matches 7 bases. Germline assignment: CDR1 SGHRS and CDR2 YFSETQ. The CDR3 sequence is 15 residues long. V gave up 0 bases and J gave up 8 bases; unmatched junction bases: 5. CDR3 region: CASSLVGGTDSPLHF. CDR3 DNA sequence: TGCGCCAGCAGCTTGGTAGGGGGCACGGATTCACCCCTCCACTTT.

The chain couples TRBV3-1 (or the pseudogene TRBV3-2) to TRBJ2-5; D call uncertain. Between the trimmed V and J ends, which lost 4 bases and 2 bases, there was a span of 8 bases. Per germline, CDR1 LGHDT and CDR2 YNNKEL (reference sequence). The CDR3 length is 13 residues. This chain's CDR3 is CASSPVGQETQYF. The CDR3, as DNA: TGTGCCAGCAGCCCAGTCGGGCAAGAGACCCAGTACTTC.

This sequence joins TRBV6-1 and TRBJ2-2; 9 bases map to TRBD2. The CDR3 is made up of 16 amino acids. Germline loops: CDR1 MNHNS, CDR2 SASEGT. The V and J ends lost 4 bases and 4 bases, in that order; junction bases with no gene match: 7. The CDR3 DNA reads TGTGCCAGCAGTGTTTCCGCGGGGGGGCGCACCGGGGAGCTGTTTTTT. Protein product: CASSVSAGGRTGELFF.

The chain joins TRBV11-2 to TRBJ2-5, with no clear D. Germline V CDR1 and CDR2: SGHAT, FQNNGV. This CDR3 has 15 residues. Trimming removed 3 bases from V and 3 bases from J, with 14 bases in between. The CDR3 bases are TGTGCCAGCAGCTTCGACCCAACAGCTAAAGAGACCCAGTACTTC. Translated: CASSFDPTAKETQYF.

The chain recombines TRBV19 with TRBJ1-3; D uncertain. Germline V lookup: CDR1 LNHDA, CDR2 SQIVND (reference sequence). This CDR3 has 15 residues. Trimming pared 3 bases from V and 0 bases from J, leaving 9 bases between. CDR3 protein: CASSISRNSGNTIYF. As DNA, the CDR3 is TGTGCCAGTAGTATTTCCAGGAACTCTGGAAACACCATATATTTT.

This chain connects TRBV19 to TRBJ2-5; 7 nucleotides match TRBD1. This CDR3 has 15 amino acids. Trimming cost V 6 bases and J 4 bases; bases outside gene matches: 11. Looked up from germline, CDR1 is LNHDA and CDR2 is SQIVND (reference sequence). The CDR3 DNA follows: TGTGCCAGTAGGAACCGACAGGGTAGGGGAGAGACCCAGTACTTC. This translates into CASRNRQGRGETQYF.

The chain uses TRBV7-2 and TRBJ2-2, with 12 bases that match TRBD1. J was trimmed by 7 bases and V by 1 base; bases with no gene match: 7. CDR3 length: 17 amino acids. Germline V gives CDR1 SGHTA, CDR2 FQGNSA. The CDR3 coding sequence is TGTGCCAGCAGCTTAGGGTTCGGGACAGGGGGCATCGGGGAGCTGTTTTTT. Protein: CASSLGFGTGGIGELFF. The full variable domain, rest sourced from reference TRBV7-2 and TRBJ2-2, is GAGVSQSPSNKVTEKGKDVELRCDPISGHTALYWYRQSLGQGLEFLIYFQGNSAPDKSGLPSDRFSAERTGGSVSTLTIQRTQQEDSAVYLCASSLGFGTGGIGELFFGEGSRLTVL.

The chain joins TRBV5-4 to TRBJ2-7, with D unclear. CDR3 length: 13 amino acids. The germline V gene has CDR1 SGHNT and CDR2 YYREEE (reference sequence). Trimming cost V 0 bases and J 6 bases, with 10 bases left between them. DNA of the CDR3: TGTGCCAGCAGCTTGGCCCAGTTTCCCGAGCAGTACTTC. Its translation: CASSLAQFPEQYF. Full variable domain (outside the CDR3, taken from reference TRBV5-4 and TRBJ2-7): ETGVTQSPTHLIKTRGQQVTLRCSSQSGHNTVSWYQQALGQGPQFIFQYYREEENGRGNFPPRFSGLQFPNYSSELNVNALELDDSALYLCASSLAQFPEQYFGPGTRLTVT.

This clone came up a few times. This chain joins TRBV30 and TRBJ1-5; no clear D gene. CDR1 is GTSNPN and CDR2 is SVGIG in the germline V gene (reference sequence). Between the trimmed V and J ends, which lost 3 bases and 6 bases, there was a span of 9 bases. The CDR3 runs 12 residues. CDR3 DNA: TGTGCCTGGAGACTACGGCCTCAGCCCCAGCATTTT. Translating gives CAWRLRPQPQHF.

The rearrangement uses TRBV5-5 and TRBJ1-4; 9 bases align to TRBD1. There are 16 residues in the CDR3. V shed 4 bases, J shed 6 bases, and the junction held 10 bases outside the gene matches. Germline CDR1 reads SGHKS; CDR2 reads YYEKEE (reference sequence). CDR3 residues: CASSAPGQGPYEKLFF. The CDR3 DNA follows: TGTGCCAGCAGCGCGCCGGGACAGGGCCCATATGAAAAACTGTTTTTT. Supplemented by reference TRBV5-5 and TRBJ1-4, the full variable domain reads DAGVTQSPTHLIKTRGQQVTLRCSPISGHKSVSWYQQVLGQGPQFIFQYYEKEERGRGNFPDRFSARQFPNYSSELNVNALLLGDSALYLCASSAPGQGPYEKLFFGSGTQLSVL.

V gene TRBV3-1 (or the pseudogene TRBV3-2) combines with J gene TRBJ1-2; D call uncertain. This CDR3 has 18 residues. Germline V CDR1 and CDR2: LGHDT, YNNKEL (reference sequence). Between the trimmed V and J ends, which lost 0 bases and 4 bases, there was a span of 21 bases. The CDR3 loop reads CASSQDFGRGSTSYGYTF. The CDR3 nucleotides read TGTGCCAGCAGCCAAGATTTCGGGCGGGGTTCGACTAGCTATGGCTACACCTTC.

The chain is built from TRBV4-2 and TRBJ2-1; TRBD2 agrees at 7 bases. There are 15 residues in the CDR3. The V gene's germline CDR1 is LGHNA and CDR2 YNFKEQ. V lost 0 bases, J lost 3 bases, and 2 bases stayed unmatched. This chain's CDR3 is CASSQDRGVYNEQFF. The CDR3 DNA reads TGTGCCAGCAGCCAAGATCGGGGGGTCTACAATGAGCAGTTCTTC.

This chain connects TRBV20-1 to TRBJ2-5; D is unclear. This CDR3 spans 13 amino acids. V shed 3 bases and J shed 1 base, with 9 bases lying between them. Germline loops: CDR1 DFQATT, CDR2 SNEGSKA (reference sequence). Written as DNA, the CDR3 is TGCAGTGCTAGTCAGTACCTCCAAGAGACCCAGTACTTC. Encoded protein: CSASQYLQETQYF.

This chain joins TRBV27 and TRBJ2-7; 9 bases are shared with TRBD1. The V gene end was trimmed by 5 bases and the J gene end by 5 bases; junction bases not matched to a gene: 4. The CDR3 sequence is 13 residues long. The germline V gene encodes CDR1 MNHEY and CDR2 SMNVEV (reference sequence). CDR3 nucleotide sequence: TGTGCCAGCAGTGGGACAGGGAGGAACGAGCAGTACTTC. Amino acids: CASSGTGRNEQYF.

V usage is TRBV24-1 and J usage is TRBJ1-5, with D possibly being TRBD1 (6 bases). CDR1 KGHDR and CDR2 SFDVKD come from the germline V gene. V was pared by 5 bases and J by 5 bases, with 12 bases between. This CDR3 has 14 residues. The CDR3 is CATSAKDSYQPQHF. As DNA, the CDR3 is TGTGCCACCAGTGCAAAGGACAGTTATCAGCCCCAGCATTTT.

This chain uses TRBV6-6 with TRBJ2-1, with 9 bases that match TRBD1. The CDR3 contains 17 residues. Germline loops: CDR1 MNHNY, CDR2 SVGAGI (reference sequence). J lost 9 bases, V lost 5 bases, and 17 bases had no gene match. The CDR3 DNA reads TGTGCCAGCAGTCAGGACAGGGGCGTTAAGGTATTCAGTGAGCAGTTCTTC. The encoded protein is CASSQDRGVKVFSEQFF.